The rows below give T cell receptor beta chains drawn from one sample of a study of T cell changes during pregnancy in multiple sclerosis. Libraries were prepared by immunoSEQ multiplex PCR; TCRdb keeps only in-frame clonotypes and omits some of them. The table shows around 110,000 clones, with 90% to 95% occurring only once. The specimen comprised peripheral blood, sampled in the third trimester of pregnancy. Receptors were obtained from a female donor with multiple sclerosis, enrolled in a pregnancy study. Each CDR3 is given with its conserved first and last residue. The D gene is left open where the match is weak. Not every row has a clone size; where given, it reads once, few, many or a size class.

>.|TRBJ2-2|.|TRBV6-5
CASRLLVRTGELFF
TGTGCCAGCAGGTTACTAGTCCGGACCGGGGAGCTGTTTTTT
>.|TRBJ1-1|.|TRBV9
CASSVEEEATEAFF
TGTGCCAGCAGCGTAGAAGAAGAGGCCACTGAAGCTTTCTTT
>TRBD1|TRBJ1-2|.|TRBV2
CASSRGQGYGYTF
TGTGCCAGCAGTCGGGGACAGGGCTATGGCTACACCTTC
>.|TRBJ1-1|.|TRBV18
CASSPLGGTEAFF
TGTGCCAGCTCACCATTAGGGGGAACTGAAGCTTTCTTT
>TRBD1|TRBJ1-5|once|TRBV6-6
CASSVQGNQPQHF
TGTGCCAGCAGTGTACAGGGGAATCAGCCCCAGCATTTT
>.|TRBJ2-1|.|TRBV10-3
CAISDGMKGIQFF
TGTGCCATCAGTGATGGAATGAAGGGGATCCAGTTCTTC
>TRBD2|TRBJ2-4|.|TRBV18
CASSPQRGDYKNIQYF
TGTGCCAGCTCACCTCAGCGGGGTGACTATAAAAACATTCAGTACTTC
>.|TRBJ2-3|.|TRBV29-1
CSVETGRTDTQYF
TGCAGCGTTGAAACAGGGCGCACAGATACGCAGTATTTT
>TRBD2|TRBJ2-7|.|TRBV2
CASRGLAGGFYEQYF
TGTGCCAGCAGGGGTCTAGCGGGAGGGTTCTACGAGCAGTACTTC
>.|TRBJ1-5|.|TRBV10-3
CAISDGFQPQHF
TGTGCCATCAGTGACGGGTTCCAGCCCCAGCATTTT
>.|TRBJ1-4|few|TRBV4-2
CASSPRSRGGSEKLFF
TGTGCCAGCAGCCCACGGAGCAGGGGCGGTAGTGAAAAACTGTTTTTT
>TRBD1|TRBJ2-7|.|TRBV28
CASSASPGQGNEQYF
TGTGCCAGCAGTGCCTCCCCGGGACAGGGGAACGAGCAGTACTTC
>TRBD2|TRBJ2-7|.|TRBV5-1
CASSYSGGLAGIYEQYF
TGCGCCAGCAGCTATAGTGGAGGACTAGCGGGAATCTACGAGCAGTACTTC
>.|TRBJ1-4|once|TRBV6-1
CASIRRVATNEKLFF
TGTGCCAGCATCCGGCGGGTTGCAACTAATGAAAAACTGTTTTTT
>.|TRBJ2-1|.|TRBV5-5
CASSLRLTYNEQFF
TGTGCCAGCAGCTTGAGACTAACCTACAATGAGCAGTTCTTC
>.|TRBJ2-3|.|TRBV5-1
CASSLDSSTDTQYF
TGCGCCAGCAGCTTGGACAGCAGCACAGATACGCAGTATTTT
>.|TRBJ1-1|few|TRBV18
CASSPQRVMNTEAFF
TGTGCCAGCTCACCTCAACGGGTCATGAACACTGAAGCTTTCTTT
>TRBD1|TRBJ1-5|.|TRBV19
CASSNHPGQGGQPQHF
TGTGCCAGTAGTAATCACCCGGGACAGGGAGGGCAGCCCCAGCATTTT
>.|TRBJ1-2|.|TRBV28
CASRNSGDAYGYTF
TGTGCCAGCAGAAACTCGGGGGATGCCTATGGCTACACCTTC
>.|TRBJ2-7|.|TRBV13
CASSWRSYGEQYF
TGTGCCAGCAGCTGGCGGAGTTACGGTGAGCAGTACTTC
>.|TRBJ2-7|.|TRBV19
CASSMAGRVGSYEQYF
TGTGCCAGTAGTATGGCTGGCAGGGTGGGATCCTACGAGCAGTACTTC
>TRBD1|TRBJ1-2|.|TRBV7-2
CASSSLDRGLAGYTF
TGTGCCAGCAGCTCGCTGGACAGGGGGCTGGCTGGCTACACCTTC
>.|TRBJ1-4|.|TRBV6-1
CASSEGTQGGEKLFF
TGTGCCAGCAGTGAAGGGACTCAGGGAGGCGAAAAACTGTTTTTT
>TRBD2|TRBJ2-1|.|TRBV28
CASRPGLAPRSSYNEQFF
TGTGCCAGCAGGCCGGGACTAGCGCCTCGTAGCTCCTACAATGAGCAGTTCTTC
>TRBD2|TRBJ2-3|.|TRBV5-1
CASSLSTSEGTDTQYF
TGCGCCAGCAGCCTATCGACTAGCGAGGGAACAGATACGCAGTATTTT
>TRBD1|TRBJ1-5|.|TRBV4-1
CASSTVGTGVQPQHF
TGCGCCAGCAGTACAGTAGGGACAGGGGTTCAGCCCCAGCATTTT
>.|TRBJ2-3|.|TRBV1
CTSTALEMSGRAVFSDTQYF
TGCACCAGCACCGCGCTGGAGATGAGCGGGAGGGCCGTATTTTCAGATACGCAGTATTTT
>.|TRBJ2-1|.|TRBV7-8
CASSVQGADSYNEQFF
TGTGCCAGCAGCGTCCAAGGGGCTGATTCCTACAATGAGCAGTTCTTC
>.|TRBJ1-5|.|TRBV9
CASSLDSRDQPQHF
TGTGCCAGCAGCCTGGACAGCCGCGATCAGCCCCAGCATTTT
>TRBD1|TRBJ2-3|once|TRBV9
CASSVKQGGTDTQYF
TGTGCCAGCAGCGTAAAACAGGGGGGAACAGATACGCAGTATTTT
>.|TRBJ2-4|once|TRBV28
CASSFRGRSGLAKNIQYF
TGTGCCAGCAGTTTCCGGGGAAGGAGCGGTTTAGCCAAAAACATTCAGTACTTC
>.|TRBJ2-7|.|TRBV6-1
CASSERRGGEQYF
TGTGCCAGCAGTGAAAGAAGAGGCGGCGAGCAGTACTTC
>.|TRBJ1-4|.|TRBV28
CASSLGGENEKLFF
TGTGCCAGCAGTTTAGGAGGGGAAAATGAAAAACTGTTTTTT
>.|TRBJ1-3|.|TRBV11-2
CASSPSGVGNTIYF
TGTGCCAGCAGCCCGTCGGGGGTTGGAAACACCATATATTTT
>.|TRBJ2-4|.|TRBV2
CASRGEGLAKNIQYF
TGTGCCAGCAGGGGTGAGGGACTAGCCAAAAACATTCAGTACTTC
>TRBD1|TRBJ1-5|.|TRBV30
CAWSVQGGQPQHF
TGTGCCTGGAGTGTACAGGGGGGGCAGCCCCAGCATTTT
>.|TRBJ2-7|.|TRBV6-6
CASSRAEGEQYF
TGTGCCAGCAGTAGGGCGGAGGGCGAGCAGTACTTC
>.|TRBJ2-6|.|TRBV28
CASSFAAGANVLTF
TGTGCCAGCAGTTTCGCAGCGGGGGCCAACGTCCTGACTTTC
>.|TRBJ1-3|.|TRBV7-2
CASSRGNTIYF
TGTGCCAGCAGCCGGGGGAACACCATATATTTT
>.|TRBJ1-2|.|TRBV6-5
CASTSSGTFNYGYTF
TGTGCCAGCACCTCTTCCGGGACATTTAACTATGGCTACACCTTC
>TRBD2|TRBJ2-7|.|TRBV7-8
CASSLQPGGDEQYF
TGTGCCAGCAGCCTCCAGCCCGGGGGGGACGAGCAGTACTTC